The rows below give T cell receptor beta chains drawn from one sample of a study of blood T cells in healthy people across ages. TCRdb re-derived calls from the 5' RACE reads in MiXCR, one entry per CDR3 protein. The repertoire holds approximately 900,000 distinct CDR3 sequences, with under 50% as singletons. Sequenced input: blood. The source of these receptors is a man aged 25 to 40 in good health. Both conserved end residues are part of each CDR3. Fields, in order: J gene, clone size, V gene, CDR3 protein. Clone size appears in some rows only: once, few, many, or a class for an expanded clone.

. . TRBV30 CAWRQAETQYF
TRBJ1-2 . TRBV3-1 CASSPAPGDYGYTF
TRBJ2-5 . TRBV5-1 CASSLDKDRAFREQYF
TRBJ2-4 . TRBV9 CASSVDSGGAAKNIQYF
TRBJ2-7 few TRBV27 CASSPGVTGQGSGYEQYF
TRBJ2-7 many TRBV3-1 CASSFGASYEQYF
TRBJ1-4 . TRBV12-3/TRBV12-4 CASSLGQNNEKLFF
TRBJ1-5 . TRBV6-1 CASSERTGGGNQPQHF
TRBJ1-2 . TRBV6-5 CASRPDRGANYGYTF
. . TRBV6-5 CASSSPGTGGRIETQYF
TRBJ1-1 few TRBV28 CASRRDRANTEAFF
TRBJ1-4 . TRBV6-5 CASSFRVTTNEKLFF
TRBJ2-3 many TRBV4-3 CASSQGGGNTDTQYF
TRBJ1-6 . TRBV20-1 CSARDWGTSSYNSPLHF
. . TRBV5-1 CASRTGTGGLVEQYF
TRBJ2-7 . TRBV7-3 CASSLWGMPYEQYF
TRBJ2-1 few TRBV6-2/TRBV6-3 CASRQNSGLAGGPAFF
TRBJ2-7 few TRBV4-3 CASSQGWTSGVSYEQYF
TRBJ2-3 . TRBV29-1 CSVAKYADTQYF
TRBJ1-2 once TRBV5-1 CASSWGTGDDGYTF
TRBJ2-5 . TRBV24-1 CATSDPGQGLEQYF
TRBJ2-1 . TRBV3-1 CASSQDLRGGSYNEQFF
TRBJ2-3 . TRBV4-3 CASSQDLWVDGTDTQYF
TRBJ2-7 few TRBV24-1 CATSGPPSSYEQYF
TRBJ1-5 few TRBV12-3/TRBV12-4 CASSFTGTGNQPQHF
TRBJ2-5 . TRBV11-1 CASRTGAGEWETQYF
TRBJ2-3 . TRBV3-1 CASNGGGRPDTQYF
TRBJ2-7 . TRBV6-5 CASSWDSRSYEQYF
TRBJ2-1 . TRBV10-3 CAISRGYEQFF
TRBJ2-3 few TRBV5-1 CASSLSLGTDTQYF
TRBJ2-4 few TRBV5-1 CASSLLYGENIQYF
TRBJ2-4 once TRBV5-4 CASRQWGAENIQYF
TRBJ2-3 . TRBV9 CASSVDAGGLIDTQYF
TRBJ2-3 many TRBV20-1 CSRGFSDTQYF
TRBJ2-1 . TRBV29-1 CSVEDRRGYYNKQFF
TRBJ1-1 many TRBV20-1 CSASNGGLTEAFF
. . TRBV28 CASQASGGRKTQYF
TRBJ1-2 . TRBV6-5 CASSYSTNSKNGYTF
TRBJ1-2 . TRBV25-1 CASSRDLSGHTF
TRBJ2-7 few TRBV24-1 CATSSRDRAEHYEQYF
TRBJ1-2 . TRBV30 CAWSAANYGYTF
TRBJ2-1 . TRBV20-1 CSALWTGGSYNEQFF
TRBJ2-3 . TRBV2 CASIRLAGGLTDTQYF
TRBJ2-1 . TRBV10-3 CATGTDYNEQFF
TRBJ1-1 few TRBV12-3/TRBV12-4 CASSAFSVMNTEAFF